This TCR beta chain was captured in a study of shared clonotypes between healthy human individuals. Notes on this clone: Antigen unknown.

The length of the CDR3 is 15 residues. V gave up 5 bases and J gave up 0 bases, with 11 bases separating them. Germline V gene lookup returns CDR1 LNHDA and CDR2 SQIVND (reference sequence). Whole-study findings and limits: For naive CD4 cells, around 5% of clonotypes were shared across a handful of donors. Compared with memory subsets, naive subsets generally had larger estimated richness.

TCRdb's copy holds only in-frame clones and misses some; the assay was immunoSEQ multiplex PCR. Among about 2 million clones listed, around 95% were seen once. The sequencing input was naive CD4+ T cells sorted from blood. Subset meaning: CD45RA+ positively selected. The chain joins TRBV19 to TRBJ1-3; the D gene is possibly TRBD1 (5 bases). The source is a man between 18 and 35 years old in good health. As DNA, the CDR3 is TGTGCCAGTAGTTCACAGGACCTCTCTGGAAACACCATATATTTT. Protein: CASSSQDLSGNTIYF.